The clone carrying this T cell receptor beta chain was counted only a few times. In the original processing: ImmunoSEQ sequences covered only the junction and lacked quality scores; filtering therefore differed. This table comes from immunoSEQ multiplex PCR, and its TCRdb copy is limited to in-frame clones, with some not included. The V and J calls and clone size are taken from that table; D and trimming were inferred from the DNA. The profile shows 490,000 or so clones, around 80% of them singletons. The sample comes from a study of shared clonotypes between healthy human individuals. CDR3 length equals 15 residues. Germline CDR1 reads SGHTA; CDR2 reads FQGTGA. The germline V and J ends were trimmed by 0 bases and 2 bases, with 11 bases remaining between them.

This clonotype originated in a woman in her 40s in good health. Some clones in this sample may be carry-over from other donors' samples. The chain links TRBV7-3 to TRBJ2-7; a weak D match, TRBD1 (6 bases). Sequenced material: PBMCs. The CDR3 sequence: CASSLTSTGPYEQYF. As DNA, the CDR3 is TGTGCCAGCAGCTTAACGTCGACAGGACCCTACGAGCAGTACTTC.